Included here is one TCR beta chain sequence, with context. This record comes from a study of post-analysis software for immune sequencing data. Prepared libraries of TCR beta cDNA carried unique molecular identifiers. Each sample of roughly 0.95 to 10 million input T cells yielded roughly 0.5 million cDNA molecules, so each molecule approximated one T cell. TCRdb used MiXCR to reprocess the PCR reads, holding one entry per CDR3 protein. The data show 650,000 to 900,000 distinct CDR3 sequences, with under 60% seen just once and approximately 4.4% held by the top ten. The clonotype comes from a girl aged 10-17 years with multiple sclerosis. Sequenced material: blood.

The DNA for the CDR3 is TGTGCCAGCAGTCTGACAAAACTAGCCAAAAACATTCAGTACTTC. Translating gives CASSLTKLAKNIQYF. The rearrangement uses TRBV2 and TRBJ2-4; the D is unclear. Germline loops: CDR1 SNHLY, CDR2 FYNNEI. This CDR3 is built from 15 residues. Between the trimmed V and J ends, which lost 5 bases and 0 bases, there was a span of 11 bases.